This T cell receptor beta chain derives from a study of blood T cell repertoires in COVID-19. Across the study: Whether acute or convalescent, the COVID-19 samples came from the United States, Italy and Spain.

The protocol was immunoSEQ multiplex PCR, while the TCRdb copy is restricted to in-frame clones and leaves out a portion. The sample carries approximately 150,000 clones, 84% recorded once. The CDR3 spans 17 residues. V was pared by 1 base and J by 6 bases, with 16 bases between. Germline values: CDR1 MGHRA, CDR2 YSYEKL. The V call is TRBV4-1, the J call TRBJ1-6, with D possibly TRBD1 on 6 matching bases. This sequence was found in a woman of 80 years or more with acute or convalescent COVID-19. Specimen: peripheral blood. The CDR3 sequence is CASSQALRGRGNSPLHF. CDR3 DNA sequence: TGCGCCAGCAGCCAAGCTTTGAGGGGCAGGGGTAATTCACCCCTCCACTTT.